This T cell receptor (beta chain) originates from a study of T cell changes during pregnancy in multiple sclerosis. Profiled with immunoSEQ multiplex PCR; TCRdb holds only in-frame clones, not every one. The sample lists around 96,000 clones, 94% occurring once. Only one count was recorded for this clone. The CDR3 runs 14 residues. The germline V gene has CDR1 MGHRA and CDR2 YSYEKL. Trimming cost V 1 base and J 4 bases; bases outside gene matches: 3. The sequenced sample was peripheral blood, obtained after pregnancy. The genes are TRBV4-1 and TRBJ1-2; TRBD1 matches at 7 bases. This TCR came from a female donor in good health, enrolled as a control in a pregnancy study. The CDR3: CASSQAAGGYGYTF. CDR3 sequence (DNA): TGCGCCAGCAGCCAAGCGGCAGGGGGCTATGGCTACACCTTC.